Below are 31 T cell receptor beta chains sequenced from a single sample in a study of blood T cell repertoires in COVID-19. Libraries were prepared by immunoSEQ multiplex PCR; TCRdb keeps only in-frame clonotypes and omits some of them. In the table there are fewer than 600,000 clones, 88% of which are singletons. The material sequenced was PBMCs or T cells enriched from blood (not recorded which). These receptors came from a woman aged 40-49 years who had recovered from COVID-19.

The chain links TRBV24-1 to TRBJ2-2; 7 bases match TRBD1. In germline, CDR1 is KGHDR, CDR2 SFDVKD. V lost 5 bases to trimming and J lost 1 base; unmatched junction nucleotides: 3. This CDR3 has 15 amino acids. The DNA for the CDR3 is TGTGCCACCAGTGCACGGACAGGGAACACCGGGGAGCTGTTTTTT. Its translation is CATSARTGNTGELFF.

The chain has TRBV7-9 and TRBJ2-3; D possibly corresponds to TRBD1 (7 bases). V lost 6 bases to trimming and J lost 1 base, with 17 bases between them. This CDR3 contains 16 residues. Germline V gene lookup returns CDR1 SEHNR and CDR2 FQNEAQ (reference sequence). The CDR3 here is CASRHRLGQGTDTQYF. DNA of the CDR3: TGTGCCAGCAGACACAGACTAGGACAGGGCACAGATACGCAGTATTTT.

The chain has TRBV21-1 and TRBJ1-1; the table's D call, TRBD1, has no DNA check behind it. TRBV21-1 is flagged as a pseudogene. This CDR3 has 19 amino acids. CDR3 residues: CASSKALGDRAIWDTEAFF. The DNA for the CDR3 is TGTGCCAGCAGCAAAGCGCTCGGGGACAGGGCTATTTGGGACACTGAAGCTTTCTTT.

This chain uses TRBV6-2 or TRBV6-3 with TRBJ2-7; the match to TRBD1 covers 11 bases. The CDR3 is made up of 17 amino acids. The V gene end was trimmed by 6 bases and the J gene end by 0 bases; junction bases not matched to a gene: 10. CDR1 is MNHEY, CDR2 SVGEGT, per germline. CDR3 loop: CASSTGTGGGDSYEQYF. The CDR3 DNA reads as TGTGCCAGCAGCACCGGGACAGGGGGTGGGGACTCCTACGAGCAGTACTTC.

The rearrangement uses TRBV29-1 and TRBJ2-1; 7 nucleotides line up with TRBD1. The CDR3 covers 15 residues. Germline loops: CDR1 SQVTM, CDR2 ANQGSEA. V dropped 4 bases and J dropped 8; count of bases not matched to a gene: 14. The CDR3 here is CSVAAFSRGGYEQFF. CDR3 coding DNA: TGCAGCGTTGCCGCATTTTCGAGAGGGGGCTATGAGCAGTTCTTC.

The V and J genes are TRBV24-1 and TRBJ2-1; a weak D match, TRBD1 (5 bases). The germline gives CDR1 KGHDR, CDR2 SFDVKD. CDR3 length equals 13 residues. V dropped 2 bases and J dropped 11 bases, with 12 bases sitting between them. Here the CDR3 reads CATSDSFREKQFF. DNA of the CDR3: TGTGCCACCAGTGATTCTTTCAGGGAAAAGCAGTTCTTC.

The rearrangement links TRBV2 to TRBJ2-7; 10 positions match TRBD2. CDR1 and CDR2 (germline): SNHLY, FYNNEI. V shed 4 bases, J shed 4 bases, and the junction held 7 bases outside the gene matches. CDR3 size: 15 residues. The CDR3 DNA sequence: TGTGCCAGCAGTGTTGAGGGACTAGCGCGTTACGAGCAGTACTTC. Protein: CASSVEGLARYEQYF.

The V gene is TRBV9, the J gene TRBJ1-1; maybe TRBD1 (5 bases). V lost 0 bases, J lost 4 bases, and 7 bases lay in between. Germline V gene sequence: CDR1 SGDLS, CDR2 YYNGEE. The CDR3 is made up of 13 amino acids. DNA of the CDR3: TGTGCCAGCAGCGTAGTTACAGGCACTGAAGCTTTCTTT. It translates to CASSVVTGTEAFF.

This sequence joins TRBV7-9 and TRBJ2-4; 9 nucleotides line up with TRBD1. The trim removed 0 bases at V and 7 bases at J, leaving 13 bases unmatched. CDR3 size: 18 residues. Looked up from germline, CDR1 is SEHNR and CDR2 is FQNEAQ (reference sequence). CDR3 amino acids: CASSLAGTGLFGRNIQYF. CDR3 nucleotides: TGTGCCAGCAGCTTAGCCGGGACAGGGTTATTCGGAAGGAACATTCAGTACTTC.

This chain connects TRBV5-1 to TRBJ1-2, with D possibly being TRBD1 (6 bases). CDR1 SGHRS and CDR2 YFSETQ come from the germline V gene. The CDR3 has 15 amino acids. V was clipped by 1 base and J by 1 base, with 11 bases between them. The CDR3 nucleotides read TGCGCCAGCAGCTTGATTGGACAGCTTAACTATGGCTACACCTTC. Its protein product is CASSLIGQLNYGYTF.

The chain joins TRBV5-1 to TRBJ2-1, with a tentative D call TRBD2 (5 bases). This CDR3 spans 16 amino acids. V was shortened by 6 bases and J by 0 bases, with 16 bases between the two germline ends. Germline V lookup: CDR1 SGHRS, CDR2 YFSETQ. The CDR3 is CASTEPAGVSYNEQFF. The CDR3 nucleotides are TGCGCCAGCACCGAACCGGCCGGGGTCTCCTACAATGAGCAGTTCTTC.

V is TRBV11-3 and J is TRBJ2-5; 10 bases agree with TRBD2. The CDR3 is 18 residues long. V gave up 1 base and J gave up 2 bases; unmatched junction bases: 10. Germline CDR1 SGHNT, CDR2 YENEEA. CDR3 residues: CASSLGQTSGWRQETQYF. The CDR3 nucleotides read TGTGCCAGCAGCTTAGGTCAGACTAGCGGGTGGCGGCAAGAGACCCAGTACTTC.

This clone was found once. V and J are TRBV15 and TRBJ2-1; 7 bases align to TRBD1. Looked up from germline, CDR1 is LNHNV and CDR2 is YYDKDF (reference sequence). V lost 1 base to trimming and J lost 0 bases; unmatched junction nucleotides: 0. The CDR3 covers 15 residues. The CDR3 DNA follows: TGTGCCACCAGCAGAGCAGGGGGCTCCTACAATGAGCAGTTCTTC. Translated, it gives CATSRAGGSYNEQFF.

This chain uses TRBV4-2 with TRBJ1-2; 11 bases are a match to TRBD1. Per the germline V gene, CDR1 is LGHNA and CDR2 is YNFKEQ. Unmatched junction bases numbered 9, after V lost 3 bases and J lost 3 bases. CDR3 length: 17 residues. This CDR3 reads CASSHLGTGGSHYGYTF. CDR3 DNA: TGTGCCAGCAGCCACCTCGGGACAGGGGGGTCCCACTATGGCTACACCTTC.

The rearrangement uses TRBV5-1 and TRBJ2-3; the match to TRBD2 covers 13 bases. The CDR3 length is 18 residues. After removal of 0 bases from V and 1 base from J, the junction contained 5 bases not matched to a gene. The V gene's germline CDR1 is SGHRS and CDR2 YFSETQ. In DNA form, the CDR3 reads TGCGCCAGCAGCTTGGGGACTAGCGGGAGAGGGGGCACAGATACGCAGTATTTT. It encodes CASSLGTSGRGGTDTQYF.

For the CDR3, the DNA is TGTGCCAGCACGGCAGGGGCCTACACTGAAGCTTTCTTT. This sequence encodes CASTAGAYTEAFF. J is TRBJ1-1 and V is TRBV14; a possible D gene is TRBD1 (6 bases). This CDR3 contains 13 residues. In germline, CDR1 is SGHDN, CDR2 FVKESK. V lost 7 bases and J 3 bases, leaving 12 bases between the germline ends.

V and J are TRBV9 and TRBJ2-1; 8 nucleotides agree with TRBD2. The CDR3 length is 15 residues. Trimming cost V 4 bases and J 10 bases; bases outside gene matches: 13. Germline V lookup: CDR1 SGDLS, CDR2 YYNGEE. The CDR3 spells CASSPRTSLGGEQFF. The CDR3 DNA reads TGTGCCAGCAGCCCTCGGACTAGCCTCGGGGGAGAGCAGTTCTTC.

This chain connects TRBV3-1 (or the pseudogene TRBV3-2) to TRBJ2-5; no firm D call. The CDR3 is 15 residues long. Per the germline V gene, CDR1 is LGHDT and CDR2 is YNNKEL (reference sequence). Trimming shortened V by 0 bases and J by 3 bases, and 11 bases separated the two germline ends. The CDR3 region is CASSQEAATEETQYF. CDR3 in DNA: TGTGCCAGCAGCCAAGAGGCGGCCACGGAAGAGACCCAGTACTTC.

This clone appeared a few times. The chain combines TRBV19 with TRBJ2-5, with TRBD2 identical over 10 bases. V gave up 5 bases and J gave up 4 bases; unmatched junction bases: 7. The germline CDR1 and CDR2 sequences are LNHDA and SQIVND (reference sequence). CDR3 length: 15 amino acids. The chain's CDR3 is CASSPWASGRETQYF. The CDR3 region has the DNA TGTGCCAGTAGTCCCTGGGCTAGCGGGAGAGAGACCCAGTACTTC. The whole variable domain, remainder taken from reference TRBV19 and TRBJ2-5, is DGGITQSPKYLFRKEGQNVTLSCEQNLNHDAMYWYRQDPGQGLRLIYYSQIVNDFQKGDIAEGYSVSREKKESFPLTVTSAQKNPTAFYLCASSPWASGRETQYFGPGTRLLVL.

This chain uses TRBV13 with TRBJ1-2; 12 positions match TRBD1. After removal of 0 bases from V and 2 bases from J, the junction contained 10 bases not matched to a gene. The CDR3 consists of 19 residues. Germline CDR1 reads PRHDT; CDR2 reads FYEKMQ (reference sequence). The CDR3 spells CASSLGVTGQGAPNYGYTF. CDR3 in DNA: TGTGCCAGCAGCTTAGGAGTCACGGGACAGGGGGCACCGAACTATGGCTACACCTTC.

The V gene is TRBV13, the J gene TRBJ1-3; D call uncertain. CDR3 length equals 17 residues. V was pared by 2 bases and J by 0 bases, with 14 bases between. From germline, CDR1 is PRHDT and CDR2 FYEKMQ (reference sequence). For the CDR3, the DNA is TGTGCCAGCAGCTTACGGTCCAGACTGAACTCTGGAAACACCATATATTTT. It translates to CASSLRSRLNSGNTIYF.

The rearrangement links TRBV3-1 (or the pseudogene TRBV3-2) to TRBJ2-1; 10 bases align to TRBD2. Germline loops: CDR1 LGHDT, CDR2 YNNKEL (reference sequence). V shed 4 bases, J shed 2 bases, and the junction held 5 bases outside the gene matches. This CDR3 has 16 amino acids. CDR3 DNA sequence: TGTGCCAGCAGCCCCATACTAGCGGGACCCTACAATGAGCAGTTCTTC. Its translation is CASSPILAGPYNEQFF.

Written as DNA, the CDR3 is TGTGCCTGGAGTCCTACTAGATTCAGCTCCTACAATGAGCAGTTCTTC. Its translation: CAWSPTRFSSYNEQFF. The chain joins TRBV30 to TRBJ2-1, with D maybe TRBD2 (5 bases). V was trimmed by 2 bases and J by 0 bases, leaving 14 bases between them. Per germline, CDR1 GTSNPN and CDR2 SVGIG (reference sequence). The CDR3 consists of 16 residues.

The CDR3 spells CASSLEAPGRGNTIYF. The CDR3 DNA reads as TGCGCCAGCAGCTTGGAAGCGCCTGGGAGGGGAAACACCATATATTTT. The chain links TRBV5-1 to TRBJ1-3; the D is unclear. The V gene's germline CDR1 is SGHRS and CDR2 YFSETQ. This CDR3 is 16 amino acids long. V was clipped by 0 bases and J by 4 bases, with 14 bases between them.

This chain links TRBV24-1 with TRBJ1-2, with D uncertain. Trimming shortened V by 5 bases and J by 0 bases, and 9 bases separated the two germline ends. CDR3 length equals 14 residues. Germline-derived CDR1 and CDR2 are KGHDR and SFDVKD. In DNA, the CDR3 is TGTGCCACCAGTGGCCAGGCGCCTAACTATGGCTACACCTTC. Its translation: CATSGQAPNYGYTF.

The rearrangement uses TRBV19 and TRBJ1-4; 7 positions agree with TRBD1. The CDR3 has 14 amino acids. Germline V gene lookup returns CDR1 LNHDA and CDR2 SQIVND (reference sequence). The J segment lost 4 bases and the V segment lost 4 bases, leaving 3 bases of the junction unmatched. The CDR3 DNA is TGTGCCAGTAGTACGGACAGGCTTAATGAAAAACTGTTTTTT. Amino acids: CASSTDRLNEKLFF.

This clone was recorded only once. The J gene is TRBJ2-1, the V gene TRBV5-6, with TRBD1 identical over 8 bases. The length of the CDR3 is 13 residues. J gave up 13 bases and V 4 bases, and 10 bases lay outside the gene matches. Germline CDR1 is SGHDT and CDR2 is YYEEEE. The CDR3 DNA is TGTGCCAGCAGCCCAGACAGGGGATCCTCCCAGTTCTTC. This codes for CASSPDRGSSQFF.

The chain recombines TRBV5-1 with TRBJ1-1; 7 positions agree with TRBD1. The ends lost 6 bases at V and 1 base at J; junction bases unmatched: 9. This CDR3 has 15 residues. The germline V gene has CDR1 SGHRS and CDR2 YFSETQ. The DNA for the CDR3 is TGCGCCAGCAACACTCAGGGGGTAGGGAACACTGAAGCTTTCTTT. Protein product: CASNTQGVGNTEAFF.

V gene TRBV11-3 combines with J gene TRBJ2-1; 10 bases map to TRBD1. The trim removed 3 bases at V and 6 bases at J, leaving 8 bases unmatched. The germline gives CDR1 SGHNT, CDR2 YENEEA. The CDR3 runs to 16 residues. This CDR3 is CASSLRGRTGGNEQFF. The CDR3 DNA is TGTGCCAGCAGCTTGAGGGGAAGGACAGGGGGCAATGAGCAGTTCTTC.

The chain couples TRBV11-2 to TRBJ2-5; 14 bases align to TRBD2. The CDR3 totals 15 residues. Germline V gene sequence: CDR1 SGHAT, CDR2 FQNNGV. The J segment lost 5 bases and the V segment lost 7 bases, leaving 6 bases of the junction unmatched. The CDR3 is CASTPGLAGVETQYF. The CDR3 DNA sequence: TGTGCCAGCACCCCGGGACTAGCGGGAGTGGAGACCCAGTACTTC.

The chain is built from TRBV4-2 and TRBJ2-1; TRBD2 matches 10 bases. The trim removed 4 bases at V and 6 bases at J, leaving 12 bases unmatched. CDR3 length: 17 amino acids. Germline V gene sequence: CDR1 LGHNA, CDR2 YNFKEQ. In DNA, the CDR3 is TGTGCCAGCAGCCCTACCTCTGGTGTAGCGGGAGGCAATGAGCAGTTCTTC. This sequence encodes CASSPTSGVAGGNEQFF.